The rows below give T cell receptor beta chains drawn from one sample of a study of post-analysis software for immune sequencing data. TCRdb used MiXCR to reprocess the PCR reads, holding one entry per CDR3 protein. The table shows 450,000 to 700,000 distinct CDR3 sequences, with about 40% occurring only once. The sample comprised blood. The receptors come from a girl aged 10 to 17 with multiple sclerosis. Both conserved end residues are trimmed from each CDR3. D genes are given only for firm matches.

d_call,v_call,j_call,cdr3_aa
TRBD2,TRBV20-1,TRBJ2-7,SARGLAGLYEQY
-,TRBV7-9,TRBJ2-7,ASSPPSGIGHEQY
TRBD2,TRBV4-2,TRBJ2-1,ASSLGTSGTYEQF
-,TRBV4-2,TRBJ2-7,ASSQEYWGQGFREQY
-,TRBV12-3/TRBV12-4,TRBJ2-1,ASSFGGGGFNEQF
TRBD2,TRBV20-1,TRBJ2-3,SASGTSGFTDTQY
-,TRBV20-1,TRBJ1-6,SARAQGRHNSPLH
-,TRBV12-5,TRBJ2-1,ASGLVPQSNEQF
TRBD2,TRBV5-1,TRBJ2-1,ASSLHQLGLAGAGEQF
TRBD1,TRBV10-3,TRBJ1-2,AITGTADYGYT
TRBD2,TRBV29-1,TRBJ2-6,SARGAGANVLT
TRBD1,TRBV29-1,TRBJ1-5,SVEFLMHRGSNQPQH
-,TRBV12-3/TRBV12-4,TRBJ2-7,ASSFQGLYEQY
-,TRBV9,TRBJ2-3,AGSVEWGADTQY